Shown below are 2 T cell receptor beta chains from a single sample sequenced in a study of cytomegalovirus exposure and HLA in healthy donors. PCR primers comprised 60 Vbeta and 13 Jbeta primers. The table came from immunoSEQ multiplex PCR; TCRdb's copy has only in-frame clones and leaves some out. The sample shows roughly 120,000 clones, 70% to 85% of them seen only once. Sequencing input: PBMCs. All receptors derive from a woman in her thirties or forties in good health and CMV-seropositive.

This clone was detected only a few times. This chain uses TRBV5-4 with TRBJ2-3; no clear D gene. V gave up 4 bases and J gave up 4 bases, with 19 bases separating them. The CDR3 consists of 16 residues. Germline CDR1 reads SGHNT; CDR2 reads YYREEE (reference sequence). CDR3 amino acids: CASSPLGGPAADTQYF. CDR3 DNA: TGTGCCAGCAGCCCCCTTGGCGGCCCCGCCGCAGATACGCAGTATTTT.

The chain is built from TRBV5-1 and TRBJ2-3, with D hard to call. V lost 4 bases and J 2 bases, leaving 11 bases between the germline ends. Germline V gene lookup returns CDR1 SGHRS and CDR2 YFSETQ. The CDR3 is 14 amino acids. CDR3 amino acids: CASSRREPTDTQYF. The CDR3 DNA sequence: TGCGCCAGCAGCCGCCGAGAACCCACAGATACGCAGTATTTT.